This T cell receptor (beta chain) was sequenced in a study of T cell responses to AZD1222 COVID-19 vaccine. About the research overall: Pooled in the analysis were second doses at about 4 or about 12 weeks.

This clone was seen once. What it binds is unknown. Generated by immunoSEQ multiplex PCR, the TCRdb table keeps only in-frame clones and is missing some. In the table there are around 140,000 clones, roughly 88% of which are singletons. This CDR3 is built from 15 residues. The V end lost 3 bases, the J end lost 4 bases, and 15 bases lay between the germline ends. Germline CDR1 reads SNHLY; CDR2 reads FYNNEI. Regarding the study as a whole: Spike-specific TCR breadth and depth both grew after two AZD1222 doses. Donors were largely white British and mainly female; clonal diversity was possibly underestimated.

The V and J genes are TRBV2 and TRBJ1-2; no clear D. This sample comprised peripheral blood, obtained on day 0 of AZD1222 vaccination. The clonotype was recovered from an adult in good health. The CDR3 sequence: CASSDPTREFYGYTF. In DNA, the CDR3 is TGTGCCAGCAGTGACCCAACTCGGGAATTCTATGGCTACACCTTC.